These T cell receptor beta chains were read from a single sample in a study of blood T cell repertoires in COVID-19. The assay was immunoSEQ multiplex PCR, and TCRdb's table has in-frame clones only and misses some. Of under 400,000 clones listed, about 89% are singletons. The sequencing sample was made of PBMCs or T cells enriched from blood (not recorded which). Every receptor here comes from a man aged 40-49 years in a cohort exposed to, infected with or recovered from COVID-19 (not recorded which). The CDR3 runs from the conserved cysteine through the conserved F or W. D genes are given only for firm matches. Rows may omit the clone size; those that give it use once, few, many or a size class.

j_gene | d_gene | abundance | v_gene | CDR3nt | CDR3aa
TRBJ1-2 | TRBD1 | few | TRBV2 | TGTGCCAAGGGACAGGGTCTTGCCTATGGCTACACCTTC | CAKGQGLAYGYTF
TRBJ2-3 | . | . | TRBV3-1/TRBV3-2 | TGTGCCAGCAGCCATACGGGAACCACAGATACGCAGTATTTT | CASSHTGTTDTQYF
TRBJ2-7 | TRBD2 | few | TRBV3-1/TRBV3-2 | TGTGCCAGCAGCCGAAGCGGGAGTTTCCGCTACGAGCAGTACTTC | CASSRSGSFRYEQYF
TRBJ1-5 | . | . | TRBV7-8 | TGTGCCAGCATATCAGGTGCGAATAGCAATCAGCCCCAGCATTTT | CASISGANSNQPQHF
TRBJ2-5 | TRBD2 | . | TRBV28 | TGTGCCAGCAGTTCAACCGCGACTAGCGGGGGGGCCCAGTACTTC | CASSSTATSGGAQYF
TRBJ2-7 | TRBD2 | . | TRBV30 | TGTGCCTGGAGTCCAGCGGGGAACGAGCAGTACTTC | CAWSPAGNEQYF
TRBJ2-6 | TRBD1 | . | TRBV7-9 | TGTGCCAGCACCCGCCTCCGGGACAGGGGGCCTGGGGCCAACGTCCTGACTTTC | CASTRLRDRGPGANVLTF
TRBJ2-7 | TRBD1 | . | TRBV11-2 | TGTGCCAGCAGCTCGACGATCGGACAGGGGGCTGAGCAGTACTTC | CASSSTIGQGAEQYF
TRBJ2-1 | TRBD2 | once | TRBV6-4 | TGTGCCAGCAGTGATCCGGGACTAGCGGAGAGCTCCTACAATGAGCAGTTCTTC | CASSDPGLAESSYNEQFF
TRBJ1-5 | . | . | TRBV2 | TGTGCCAGCAGTGGCCAGGGGCTAAGCAATCAGCCCCAGCATTTT | CASSGQGLSNQPQHF
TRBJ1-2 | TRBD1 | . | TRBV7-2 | TGTGCCAGCAGCGCCCAGACAGGGTACTATGGCTACACCTTC | CASSAQTGYYGYTF
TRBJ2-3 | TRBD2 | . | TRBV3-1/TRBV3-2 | TGTGCCAGCAGCCACCCGACTAGCGGGAGTTCAGATACGCAGTATTTT | CASSHPTSGSSDTQYF
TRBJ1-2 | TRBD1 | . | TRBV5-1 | TGCGCCAGCAGCTTTGGACAGGGGGCCTATGGCTACACCTTC | CASSFGQGAYGYTF
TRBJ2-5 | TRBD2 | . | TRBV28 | TGTGCCAGCAGCATCCCTACTAGCGGGAGGGCCTCTATCCAAGAGACCCAGTACTTC | CASSIPTSGRASIQETQYF
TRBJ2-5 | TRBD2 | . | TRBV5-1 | TGCGCCAGCAGCTCACTAGCGGCACAAGAGACCCAGTACTTC | CASSSLAAQETQYF
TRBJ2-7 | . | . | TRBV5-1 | TGCGCCAGCAGCTTGGTACCGGGCTACGAGCAGTACTTC | CASSLVPGYEQYF
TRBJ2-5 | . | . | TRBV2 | TGTGCCAGCAGCCGAGCGTTATCGGGAGCTACGAAGACCCAGTACTTC | CASSRALSGATKTQYF
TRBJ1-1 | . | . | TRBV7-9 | TGTGCCAGCAGCTCCGGGAGTAACACTGAAGCTTTCTTT | CASSSGSNTEAFF
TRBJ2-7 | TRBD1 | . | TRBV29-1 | TGCAGCGTTGTCGGACAGGGCCTCTCCTACGAGCAGTACTTC | CSVVGQGLSYEQYF
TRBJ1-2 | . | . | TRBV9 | TGTGCCAGCGAGGAAGGGAGGAAAGGCTACACCTTC | CASEEGRKGYTF
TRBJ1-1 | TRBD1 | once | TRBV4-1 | TGCGCCAGCAGCCACGCTCGGGGACAGGGGGCTTCTGAAGCTTTCTTT | CASSHARGQGASEAFF
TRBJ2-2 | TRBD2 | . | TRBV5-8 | TGTGCCAGCAGCATCCCTCGGGGGGCGAACACCGGGGAGCTGTTTTTT | CASSIPRGANTGELFF
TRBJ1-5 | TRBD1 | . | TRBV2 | TGTGCCAGCAGTGGACAGGGACGGTCCCAGCATTTT | CASSGQGRSQHF
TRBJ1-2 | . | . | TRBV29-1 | TGCAGCGTTGCGGCGGGGAACACCTATGGCTACACCTTC | CSVAAGNTYGYTF
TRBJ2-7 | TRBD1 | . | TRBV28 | TGTGCCATCCAGGGGGCAGGTTATCTCGGCGAGCAGTACTTC | CAIQGAGYLGEQYF
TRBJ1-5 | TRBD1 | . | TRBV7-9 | TGTGCCAGCAGCCCAGACAGGGGTACCTATAGCAATCAGCCCCAGCATTTT | CASSPDRGTYSNQPQHF
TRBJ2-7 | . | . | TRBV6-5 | TGTGCCAGCACCCGGACCGGACATAGCTCCTACGAGCAGTACTTC | CASTRTGHSSYEQYF
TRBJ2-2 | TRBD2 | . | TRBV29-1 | TGCAGCGTCAGTCTAGCGGGAGTCACCGGGGAGCTGTTTTTT | CSVSLAGVTGELFF
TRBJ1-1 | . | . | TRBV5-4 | TGTGCCAGCAGCTCCCGACTGGGGCAGGGCACTGAAGCTTTCTTT | CASSSRLGQGTEAFF
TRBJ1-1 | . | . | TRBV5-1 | TGCGCCAGCAGCTTGAGTCGGGAGGCCGAAGCTTTCTTT | CASSLSREAEAFF
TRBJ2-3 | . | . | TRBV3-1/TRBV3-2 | TGTGCCAGCAGCCTCGACCTAGGAACAGATACGCAGTATTTT | CASSLDLGTDTQYF
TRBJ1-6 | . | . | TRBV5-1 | TGCGCCAGCAGCTACCAGGAGGGATGGAATTCACCCCTCCACTTT | CASSYQEGWNSPLHF
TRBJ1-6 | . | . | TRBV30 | TGTGCCTGGAGCCTCTCCGGGACTGCAAATTCACCCCTCCACTTT | CAWSLSGTANSPLHF
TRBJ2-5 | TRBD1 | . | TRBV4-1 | TGCGCCAGCAGCCAAGTTGGGCAGGGGGCTTTGGAGACCCAGTACTTC | CASSQVGQGALETQYF
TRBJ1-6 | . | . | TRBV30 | TGTGCCTGGGGAGGACATCCCGACTCACCCCTCCACTTT | CAWGGHPDSPLHF